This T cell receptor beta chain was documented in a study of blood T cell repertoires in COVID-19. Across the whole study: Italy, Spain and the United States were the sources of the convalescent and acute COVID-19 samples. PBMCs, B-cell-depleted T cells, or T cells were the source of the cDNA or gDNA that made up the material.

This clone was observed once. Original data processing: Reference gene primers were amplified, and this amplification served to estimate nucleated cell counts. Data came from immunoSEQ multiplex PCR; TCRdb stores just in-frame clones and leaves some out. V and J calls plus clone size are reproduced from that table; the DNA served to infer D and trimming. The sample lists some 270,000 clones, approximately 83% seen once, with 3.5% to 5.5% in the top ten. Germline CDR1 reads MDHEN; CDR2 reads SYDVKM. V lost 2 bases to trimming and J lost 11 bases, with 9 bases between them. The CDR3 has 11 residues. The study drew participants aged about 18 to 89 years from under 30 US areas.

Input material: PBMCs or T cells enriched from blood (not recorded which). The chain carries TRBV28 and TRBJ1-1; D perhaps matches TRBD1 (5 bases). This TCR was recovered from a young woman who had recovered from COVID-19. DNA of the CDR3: TGTGCCAGCAGTTTAGGCCGGGGGGCTTTCTTT. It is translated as CASSLGRGAFF. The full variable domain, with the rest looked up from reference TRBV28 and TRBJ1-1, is DVKVTQSSRYLVKRTGEKVFLECVQDMDHENMFWYRQDPGLGLRLIYFSYDVKMKEKGDIPEGYSVSREKKERFSLILESASTNQTSMYLCASSLGRGAFFGQGTRLTVV.